Each of the 4 T cell receptor beta chains below was sequenced from the same sample in a study of CD8+ T cells in alopecia areata. Extraction of RNA preceded its reverse transcription into cDNA, which served as the sequencing template. The repertoire was sequenced with immunoSEQ multiplex PCR; TCRdb's copy has only in-frame clones and lacks some. The top ten hold about 6.8% of the sample, which has 150,000 or so clones, around 50% seen once. Sequences were derived from CD4+ T cells sorted from blood, sampled at week 0. These receptors were taken from a human donor with alopecia areata.

In its sample, this clone was seen a few times. The CDR3 DNA is TGTGCCAGCAGCTTAGTGGGGAGCTATGGCTACACCTTC. It encodes CASSLVGSYGYTF. V and J are TRBV13 and TRBJ1-2; unclear D gene. The V end was cut by 1 base, the J end by 4 bases, with 7 bases between. The CDR3 sequence is 13 residues long. The germline V gene has CDR1 PRHDT and CDR2 FYEKMQ (reference sequence).

Concerning this clone: A much larger clonotype is one base distant, so this may be a read error. The chain combines TRBV6-5 with TRBJ1-2; D ambiguous. CDR1 and CDR2 (germline): MNHEY, SVGAGI. This CDR3 contains 12 residues. Trimming pared 6 bases from V and 6 bases from J, leaving 11 bases between. Here the CDR3 reads CASSPRRDGYTF. The CDR3 region has the DNA TGTGCCAGCAGCCCCCGGAGGGATGGCTACACCTTC.

This chain uses TRBV7-8 with TRBJ2-1, with 7 bases aligning to TRBD1. Germline CDR1 reads SGHVS; CDR2 reads FQNEAQ. The ends lost 5 bases at V and 0 bases at J; junction bases unmatched: 4. This CDR3 is built from 15 residues. CDR3 loop: CASSPPGGSYNEQFF. The CDR3 coding sequence is TGTGCCAGCAGCCCTCCAGGGGGCTCCTACAATGAGCAGTTCTTC.

The chain is built from TRBV5-6 and TRBJ1-5; TRBD1 might be the D (5 bases). Trimming took 2 bases from V and 4 from J, leaving 16 bases between them. The CDR3 sequence is 16 residues long. CDR1 and CDR2 (germline): SGHDT, YYEEEE. The CDR3 sequence is CASSLTGTAFNQPQHF. In DNA form, the CDR3 reads TGTGCCAGCAGCTTAACCGGGACGGCCTTTAATCAGCCCCAGCATTTT.